This TCR beta chain was observed in a study of T cell repertoires in cytomegalovirus infection. Study overall: In the study, CMV epitopes included recently identified HLA-C-restricted and well-studied HLA-B-restricted ones. It was the public TCR beta signatures that indicated both CMV infection and matching HLA type. Points from the study as a whole: Summed frequency of public TCR beta families distinguished CMV carriers with the relevant HLA. HLA-C-restricted CMV clonotypes gave the most frequent clonotype in two of eight donors.

TCRdb re-called the reads with MiXCR, one entry per CDR3 protein. The sample lists 150,000 to 200,000 distinct CDR3 sequences, roughly 22% seen once, with 25% in the top ten. This clonotype showed up just a few times. The antigen remains unidentified. The CDR3 consists of 15 residues. Trimming left V 5 bases short and J 3 bases short, with 14 bases between. The germline gives CDR1 MNHEY, CDR2 SMNVEV (reference sequence). This receptor was obtained from a human donor in good health (CMV status not recorded). Some clones in this sample may be carry-over from other donors' samples. The sequenced sample was CD8+ T cells from cultured PBMCs, obtained from culture after CMV antigen stimulation. The rearrangement links TRBV27 to TRBJ1-5; TRBD1 might be the D (6 bases). CDR3 amino acids: CASSPDRSANQPQHF. As DNA, the CDR3 is TGTGCCAGCAGTCCCGACAGGAGTGCCAATCAGCCCCAGCATTTT.